The clone carrying this T cell receptor beta chain was counted only a few times. Its antigen remains unidentified. This entry is derived from a study of cytomegalovirus exposure and HLA in healthy donors. The overall study: Most donors, just over 80% of 350 to 450 genotyped, fell in the Caucasian-associated ancestry cluster. Study-level findings and limits: TCR beta sequences reportedly predicted most subjects' HLA-A and HLA-B alleles accurately. A likely sequencing artifact accounted for one observed cluster of highly shared sequence variants.

J was trimmed by 6 bases and V by 6 bases; bases with no gene match: 5. Germline lookup yields CDR1 MNHEY and CDR2 SVGAGI. CDR3 length equals 13 residues. Primers for the PCR totalled 60 Vbeta and 13 Jbeta. Repertoires were generated with immunoSEQ multiplex PCR, while TCRdb's copy carries only in-frame clones and drops some. The profile shows 210,000 or so clones, roughly 73% of them singletons. Sequencing used PBMCs. The receptor was derived from a woman between 25 and 40 years old in good health and CMV-seropositive. J is TRBJ1-1 and V is TRBV6-5, with TRBD1 matching 9 bases. The CDR3 sequence is CASSGDRVSEAFF. The CDR3 DNA sequence: TGTGCCAGCAGCGGGGACAGGGTGTCTGAAGCTTTCTTT.